This T cell receptor (beta chain) was identified in a study of T cells in Graves' hyperthyroidism and ophthalmopathy. Whole-study results and caveats: Most clonotypes expanded in the thyroid (above 0.001) were also present in blood.

It was RNA transcripts that yielded the amplified TCR beta CDR3 regions. During a first-round RT-PCR of the TCR CDR3, the HTBI primer set was used. From the multiplex PCR reads, TCRdb called clonotypes with MiXCR, one entry per CDR3 protein. The repertoire holds 200,000 to 250,000 distinct CDR3 sequences, about a sixth seen once, with 28% in the top ten. V gave up 0 bases and J gave up 3 bases, with 9 bases separating them. This CDR3 is built from 14 residues. Germline V CDR1 and CDR2: MNHEY, SVGEGT. This clonotype occurred many times. Its matching antigen is unknown. This sequence originates from a woman in her late teens or twenties with Graves' ophthalmopathy. V usage is TRBV6-2 or TRBV6-3 and J usage is TRBJ2-7; D remains ambiguous. Source material: blood. Written as DNA, the CDR3 is TGTGCCAGCAGTTACTCGACACCTAACTACGAGCAGTACTTC. It encodes CASSYSTPNYEQYF.